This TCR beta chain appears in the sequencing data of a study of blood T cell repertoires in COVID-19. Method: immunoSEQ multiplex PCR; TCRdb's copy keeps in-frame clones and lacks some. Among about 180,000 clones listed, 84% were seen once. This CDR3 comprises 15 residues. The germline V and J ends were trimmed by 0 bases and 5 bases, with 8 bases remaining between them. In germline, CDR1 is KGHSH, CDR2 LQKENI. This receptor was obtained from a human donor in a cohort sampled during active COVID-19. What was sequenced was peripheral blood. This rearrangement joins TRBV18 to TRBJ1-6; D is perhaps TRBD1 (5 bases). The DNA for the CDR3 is TGTGCCAGCTCACCACCGGGGGGGGATAATTCACCCCTCCACTTT. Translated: CASSPPGGDNSPLHF.